This TCR beta chain was recorded in a study of blood T cell repertoires in COVID-19 (dated by TCRdb to the early 2020s). Regarding the study in general: Samples covering the acute and convalescent phases of COVID-19 were provided by collaborators in the United States, Italy and Spain. The material from the prospective study consisted of cDNA or gDNA derived from T cells, B-cell-depleted T cells, or PBMCs. The dataset comprised deeply sampled blood TCRbeta repertoires from subjects exposed to, actively infected with, or recovered from COVID-19. The repertoires were made available in a free public database intended to serve as a resource for research on the immune response to SARS-CoV-2. The samples were drawn from the first 160 participants of the ongoing ImmuneRACE study and from 1,254 subjects provided by 6 global collaborators. Nearly every sample came with metadata listing a de-identified subject ID, COVID-19 status, age in years and sex. Where available, HLA class I and class II types were obtained from metadata supplied by the sample provider rather than from assay-based typing.

The immunoSEQ Assay, a bias-controlled multiplex PCR, was used to amplify TCRbeta CDR3 regions from genomic DNA. Turning to the authors' computational methods: Nucleated cell counts per sample were estimated from amplification of reference gene primers within the assay. Sequence reads were collapsed and filtered to measure the absolute abundance of every unique TCRbeta CDR3 rearrangement. For each sample, productive Simpson clonality was calculated as the square root of Simpson's diversity index over productive rearrangements. TCRdb provides this immuneACCESS table in a form limited to in-frame rearrangements. Some clones are lacking; in checked studies, under half of them reflect an unresolved V gene, and why the rest are absent is not known. V and J calls and clone size are those listed in that table; D and trimming were worked out from the DNA. The sample has 380,000 or so clones on record, 87% of them singletons. 1% to 1.5% of the sample goes to the ten largest clones.

Participants in the prospective study were aged about 18 to 100 years, lived in more than 20 United States geographic areas, and enrolled through a virtual design. To assign participants to cohorts, the prospective study relied on clinical history that participants themselves reported in a screening survey and a study questionnaire. ImmuneRACE Cohort 3 recovered participants were defined by two consecutive negative NP/OP PCR tests, healthcare professional clearance, or symptom resolution. In the prospective study, mobile phlebotomists collected whole blood, serum and a nasopharyngeal or oropharyngeal swab from each participant. Over an approximately 2-month period, participants in the prospective study had the option of providing additional blood draws and questionnaires. Before DNA extraction, prospective study blood samples were shipped either frozen or at room temperature. The CDR1 and CDR2 encoded by the germline V gene (reference sequence) are MNHEY and SMNVEV. Including the terminal cysteine and phenylalanine, the CDR3 comprises 15 residues. The only DNA kept is the CDR3, 45 bases in frame from the first base. Trimming removed 5 bases from V and 5 bases from J, leaving 15 bases between the germline ends.

Paper-wide results and their limitations: Clinical and demographic metadata were provided uncurated, with the amount varying by source and participant.

Worth noting for this clone: The antigen it binds to is not known. Within one base of it there is no much larger clone, and no base qualities were kept.

The sequence was obtained from a man aged 25-40 years who had recovered from COVID-19. The chain is made from TRBV27 and TRBJ2-2; TRBD1 could be the D gene, as 7 bases match. Material: PBMCs or T cells enriched from blood (not recorded which). The nucleotide sequence reads as follows: TGTGCCAGCAGTCTAGGAGGGGGCTATACCGGGGAGCTGTTTTTT. Its protein product is CASSLGGGYTGELFF.